The 23 T cell receptor beta chains reported below all come from one sample, sequenced in a study of response to subunit inactivated influenza vaccine. Using its own MiXCR run on the RT-PCR reads, TCRdb lists one record per CDR3 protein. The data hold about 540,000 distinct CDR3 sequences, with roughly 23% observed a single time. These data are also associated with another study on T cells expressing NK-cell markers. According to that study: With UMIs, 5'RACE template switching was used to make TCR beta cDNA.

Sequenced material: CD4+ T cells sorted from PBMCs, taken roughly 12 days after vaccination. The receptors shown here come from a man aged 50 to 59 who received an inactivated influenza vaccine.

This clonotype was picked up one time. The J gene is TRBJ2-5, the V gene TRBV5-8; tentatively, D is TRBD1 (6 bases). The ends were cut back, 4 bases at V and 0 bases at J, with 13 bases in the middle. The CDR3 contains 15 residues. Germline-derived CDR1 and CDR2 are SGHTS and YDEGEE. CDR3: CASSSGQPYQETQYF. CDR3 coding DNA: TGTGCCAGCAGCAGCGGACAGCCCTACCAAGAGACCCAGTACTTC. Filled out from reference TRBV5-8 and TRBJ2-5, the complete variable domain reads EAGVTQSPTHLIKTRGQQATLRCSPISGHTSVYWYQQALGLGLQFLLWYDEGEERNRGNFPPRFSGRQFPNYSSELNVNALELEDSALYLCASSSGQPYQETQYFGPGTRLLVL.

This chain links TRBV7-9 with TRBJ2-2, with D possibly matching TRBD1 (5 bases). The V end was cut by 10 bases, the J end by 1 base, with 10 bases between. Germline-derived CDR1 and CDR2 are SEHNR and FQNEAQ (reference sequence). The CDR3 extends over 13 amino acids. In nucleotides, the CDR3 is TGTGCCACCGCTACAGGGAACACCGGGGAGCTGTTTTTT. It encodes CATATGNTGELFF.

The chain employs TRBV12-3 or TRBV12-4 and TRBJ1-4; 7 bases fit TRBD1. The CDR3 spans 16 residues. V was clipped by 7 bases and J by 2 bases; unmatched bases: 10. For the CDR3, the DNA is TGTGCCAGCACCCCCAATACGGGACAGACTAATGAAAAACTGTTTTTT. Encoded protein: CASTPNTGQTNEKLFF.

This clonotype was seen a single time. The V gene is TRBV7-2, the J gene TRBJ2-2, with D possibly TRBD2 on 5 matching bases. CDR1 is SGHTA and CDR2 is FQGNSA in the germline V gene. V lost 1 base to trimming and J lost 6 bases, with 12 bases between them. The CDR3 runs to 15 residues. The CDR3 nucleotides are TGTGCCAGCAGCTTAGGTGGTAGCGTCCCCGGGGAGCTGTTTTTT. The encoded protein is CASSLGGSVPGELFF.

This chain uses TRBV14 with TRBJ1-2; no clear D gene. Germline V gene data show CDR1 as SGHDN and CDR2 as FVKESK. Trimming removed 1 base at V and 7 bases at J, with 7 bases between. The CDR3 length is 12 residues. CDR3 in amino acids: CASSQGRGGYTF. CDR3 sequence (DNA): TGTGCCAGCAGCCAAGGTCGGGGTGGCTACACCTTC.

V gene TRBV5-1 combines with J gene TRBJ1-4; D may be TRBD1 (5 bases). Per the germline V gene, CDR1 is SGHRS and CDR2 is YFSETQ. V was cut by 0 bases and J by 5 bases, with 8 bases left in between. This CDR3 has 14 residues. CDR3 region: CASSLGQKNEKLFF. The CDR3 DNA follows: TGCGCCAGCAGCTTGGGACAGAAGAATGAAAAACTGTTTTTT.

The rearrangement joins TRBV5-1 to TRBJ2-5; 8 bases line up with TRBD1. The CDR3 consists of 15 residues. V dropped 0 bases and J dropped 5; count of bases not matched to a gene: 6. The germline V gene has CDR1 SGHRS and CDR2 YFSETQ. CDR3 sequence (DNA): TGCGCCAGCAGCTTGGAGTTCAGGGGGCGTGAGACCCAGTACTTC. It translates to CASSLEFRGRETQYF.

This clonotype has more than one count but fewer than ten. The chain combines TRBV7-2 with TRBJ2-7; a weak D match, TRBD2 (5 bases). Per the germline V gene, CDR1 is SGHTA and CDR2 is FQGNSA. The V end was cut by 0 bases, the J end by 5 bases, with 14 bases between. The CDR3 loop spans 15 amino acids. In DNA form, the CDR3 reads TGTGCCAGCAGCTTAGCCGGAGGATGGAGAAACGAGCAGTACTTC. It is translated as CASSLAGGWRNEQYF.

This CDR3 is CATSDTGQDVTDTQYF. For the CDR3, the DNA is TGTGCCACCAGTGATACGGGACAGGATGTAACAGATACGCAGTATTTT. The rearrangement joins TRBV24-1 to TRBJ2-3; TRBD1 aligns across 8 bases. The CDR3 is made up of 16 amino acids. CDR1 is KGHDR and CDR2 is SFDVKD in the germline V gene. V was pared by 3 bases and J by 3 bases, with 7 bases of the junction left unmatched.

This chain links TRBV27 with TRBJ2-7; 9 nucleotides match TRBD1. With V trimmed by 4 bases and J by 2 bases, 12 bases remained unmatched. The CDR3 covers 17 residues. Germline CDR1 is MNHEY and CDR2 is SMNVEV (reference sequence). This CDR3 is CASSSPTRTGAPYEQYF. The CDR3, as DNA: TGTGCCAGCAGTTCCCCAACCCGGACAGGGGCGCCCTACGAGCAGTACTTC.

The chain employs TRBV12-3 or TRBV12-4 and TRBJ2-1; 8 positions agree with TRBD2. The V segment lost 5 bases and the J segment 5 bases; nucleotides outside the gene matches: 8. This CDR3 region has 15 residues. CDR3 DNA: TGTGCCAGCAGTCTCCGACTAGCGCCTAACAATGAGCAGTTCTTC. Amino acids: CASSLRLAPNNEQFF.

The genes are TRBV11-2 and TRBJ2-7, with a possible D match to TRBD1 (6 bases). CDR1 and CDR2 from the germline V gene are SGHAT and FQNNGV. Trimming took 8 bases from V and 7 from J, leaving 15 bases between them. The CDR3 has 12 amino acids. The CDR3 sequence is CASGREGTEQYF. The CDR3 nucleotides read TGTGCCAGCGGGCGCGAGGGGACAGAGCAGTACTTC.

The CDR3 bases are TGTGCCAGCAGACCTCAATCCTTGGGCTTGAGGGATACGCAGTATTTT. This gives the protein CASRPQSLGLRDTQYF. This chain connects TRBV28 to TRBJ2-3, with no clear D. There are 16 residues in the CDR3. V lost 6 bases and J 6 bases, leaving 22 bases between the germline ends. Germline assignment: CDR1 MDHEN and CDR2 SYDVKM.

The V call is TRBV28, the J call TRBJ2-1; TRBD2 matches at 7 bases. CDR3 size: 16 residues. V lost 5 bases, J lost 4 bases, and 11 bases stayed unmatched. Per the germline V gene, CDR1 is MDHEN and CDR2 is SYDVKM. In DNA form, the CDR3 reads TGTGCCAGCAGTGGCGGGGGATCCGCCTCGTACAATGAGCAGTTCTTC. Its protein is CASSGGGSASYNEQFF.

The genes are TRBV7-9 and TRBJ2-4; perhaps TRBD2 as D (7 bases). Germline CDR1 SEHNR, CDR2 FQNEAQ (reference sequence). Trimming shortened V by 5 bases and J by 7 bases, and 15 bases separated the two germline ends. CDR3 length: 14 amino acids. CDR3 DNA: TGTGCCAGCAGCCCCTCGGGGGGCGCGAACATTCAGTACTTC. Amino acid sequence: CASSPSGGANIQYF.

This clonotype was seen more than once but under ten times. The chain couples TRBV14 to TRBJ2-1, with D maybe TRBD1 (6 bases). This CDR3 contains 16 residues. Germline CDR1 reads SGHDN; CDR2 reads FVKESK. The V and J ends lost 6 bases and 2 bases respectively, with 17 bases between them. The CDR3 nucleotides are TGTGCCAGCAGTGGTTCCCGGGACATAACCTACAATGAGCAGTTCTTC. As protein: CASSGSRDITYNEQFF. The full variable domain, in which reference TRBV14 and TRBJ2-1 provide the parts outside the CDR3, is EAGVTQFPSHSVIEKGQTVTLRCDPISGHDNLYWYRRVMGKEIKFLLHFVKESKQDESGMPNNRFLAERTGGTYSTLKVQPAELEDSGVYFCASSGSRDITYNEQFFGPGTRLTVL.

This rearrangement joins TRBV28 to TRBJ1-5; 8 bases match TRBD1. V lost 4 bases to trimming and J lost 7 bases; unmatched junction nucleotides: 9. The CDR3 has 15 residues. In germline, CDR1 is MDHEN, CDR2 SYDVKM. The CDR3 bases are TGTGCCAGCAGTTCTCATGGACAGGGAAGGCAGCCCCAGCATTTT. Protein sequence: CASSSHGQGRQPQHF.

The gene calls are TRBV18 and TRBJ2-1, with 9 bases identical to TRBD1. This CDR3 is 16 amino acids long. Looked up from germline, CDR1 is KGHSH and CDR2 is LQKENI. V was clipped by 6 bases and J by 2 bases; unmatched bases: 8. The CDR3 spells CASSGGQGAAYNEQFF. CDR3 nucleotides: TGTGCCAGCTCGGGGGGACAGGGAGCGGCCTACAATGAGCAGTTCTTC. The full variable domain, in which reference TRBV18 and TRBJ2-1 provide the parts outside the CDR3, is NAGVMQNPRHLVRRRGQEARLRCSPMKGHSHVYWYRQLPEEGLKFMVYLQKENIIDESGMPKERFSAEFPKEGPSILRIQQVVRGDSAAYFCASSGGQGAAYNEQFFGPGTRLTVL.

This chain uses TRBV5-1 with TRBJ1-2, with TRBD1 identical over 11 bases. CDR3 size: 14 residues. The germline gives CDR1 SGHRS, CDR2 YFSETQ. Trimming cost V 4 bases and J 4 bases; bases outside gene matches: 3. In DNA form, the CDR3 reads TGCGCCAGCAGCACCGGACAGGGGGCCTATGGCTACACCTTC. Translated: CASSTGQGAYGYTF.

The V and J genes are TRBV2 and TRBJ2-2; 12 bases agree with TRBD2. Germline V CDR1 and CDR2: SNHLY, FYNNEI. V lost 6 bases and J lost 4; bases outside the gene matches: 3. The CDR3 consists of 15 residues. In DNA form, the CDR3 reads TGTGCCAGCAGGACTAGCGGGAGTCCCACCGGGGAGCTGTTTTTT. Protein: CASRTSGSPTGELFF.

The rearrangement joins TRBV19 to TRBJ2-5; D is perhaps TRBD1 (5 bases). The CDR3 is 15 residues long. CDR1 and CDR2 (germline): LNHDA, SQIVND (reference sequence). Trimming removed 3 bases at V and 1 base at J, with 12 bases between. The CDR3 DNA sequence: TGTGCCAGTAGTATCGGCTGGGGCCGCCAAGAGACCCAGTACTTC. It is translated as CASSIGWGRQETQYF.

This clonotype was observed a few times. The chain links TRBV20-1 to TRBJ2-7, with TRBD1 as a possible D gene (6 bases). V was clipped by 0 bases and J by 7 bases, with 10 bases between them. The CDR3 covers 12 residues. Germline lookup yields CDR1 DFQATT and CDR2 SNEGSKA (reference sequence). The DNA of the CDR3 is TGCAGTGCTAGAGATGGGGGCCAAGAGCAGTACTTC. Amino acid sequence: CSARDGGQEQYF.

This clonotype was observed a few times. The gene calls are TRBV15 and TRBJ1-1, with a weak D call TRBD1 (5 bases). Germline values: CDR1 LNHNV, CDR2 YYDKDF (reference sequence). V was pared by 0 bases and J by 8 bases, with 13 bases between. CDR3 length: 14 amino acids. CDR3 amino acids: CATSRDLGGKEAFF. The CDR3, as DNA: TGTGCCACCAGCAGAGATTTGGGGGGTAAAGAAGCTTTCTTT.